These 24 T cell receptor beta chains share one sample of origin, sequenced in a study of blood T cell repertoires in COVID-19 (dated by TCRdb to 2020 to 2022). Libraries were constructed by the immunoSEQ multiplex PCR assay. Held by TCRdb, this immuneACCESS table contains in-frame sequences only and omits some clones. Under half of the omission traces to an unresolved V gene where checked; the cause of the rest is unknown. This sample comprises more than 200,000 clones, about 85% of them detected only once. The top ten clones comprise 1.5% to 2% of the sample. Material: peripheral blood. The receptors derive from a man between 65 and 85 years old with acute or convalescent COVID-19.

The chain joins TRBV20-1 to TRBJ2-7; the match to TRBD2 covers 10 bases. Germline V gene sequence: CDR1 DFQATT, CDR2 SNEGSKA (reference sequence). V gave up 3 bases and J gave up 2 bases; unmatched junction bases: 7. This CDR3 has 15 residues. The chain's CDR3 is CSASRPLAGAYEQYF. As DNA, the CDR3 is TGCAGTGCTAGTAGACCTCTAGCGGGAGCCTACGAGCAGTACTTC.

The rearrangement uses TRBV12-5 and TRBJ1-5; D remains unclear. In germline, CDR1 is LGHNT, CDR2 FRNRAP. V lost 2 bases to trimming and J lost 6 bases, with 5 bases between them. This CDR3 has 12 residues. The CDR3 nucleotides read TGTGCTAGTGGTTTGATGCGTCAGCCCCAGCATTTT. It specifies CASGLMRQPQHF.

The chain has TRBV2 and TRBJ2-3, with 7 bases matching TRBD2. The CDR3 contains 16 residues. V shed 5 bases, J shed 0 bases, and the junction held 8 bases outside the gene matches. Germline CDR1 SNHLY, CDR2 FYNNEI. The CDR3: CASSRQAGTSTDTQYF. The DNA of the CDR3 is TGTGCCAGCAGTCGTCAAGCGGGAACAAGCACAGATACGCAGTATTTT. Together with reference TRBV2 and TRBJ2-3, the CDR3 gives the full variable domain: EPEVTQTPSHQVTQMGQEVILRCVPISNHLYFYWYRQILGQKVEFLVSFYNNEISEKSEIFDDQFSVERPDGSNFTLKIRSTKLEDSAMYFCASSRQAGTSTDTQYFGPGTRLTVL.

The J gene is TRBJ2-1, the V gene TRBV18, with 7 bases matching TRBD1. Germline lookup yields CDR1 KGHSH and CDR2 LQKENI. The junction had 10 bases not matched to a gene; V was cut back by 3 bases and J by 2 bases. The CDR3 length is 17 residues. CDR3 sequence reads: CASSPRLGQVTYNEQFF. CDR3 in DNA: TGTGCCAGCTCACCGAGGTTAGGACAGGTAACCTACAATGAGCAGTTCTTC.

CDR3 coding DNA: TGCGCCAGCAGTCAATCTGACAGGGCCTATGGCTACACCTTC. Translating it yields CASSQSDRAYGYTF. The rearrangement uses TRBV23-1 and TRBJ1-2; 7 nucleotides align to TRBD1. TRBV23-1 is filed as an ORF, its function uncertain. J was trimmed by 4 bases and V by 0 bases; bases with no gene match: 2. CDR3 size: 14 residues.

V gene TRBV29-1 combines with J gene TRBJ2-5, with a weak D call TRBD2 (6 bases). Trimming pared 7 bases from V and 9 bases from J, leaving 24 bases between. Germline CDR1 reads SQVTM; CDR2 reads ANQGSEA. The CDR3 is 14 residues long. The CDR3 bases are TGCAGCGCTGACGCCGGGGGAGGTCTGGGTGCCCAGTACTTC. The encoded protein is CSADAGGGLGAQYF.

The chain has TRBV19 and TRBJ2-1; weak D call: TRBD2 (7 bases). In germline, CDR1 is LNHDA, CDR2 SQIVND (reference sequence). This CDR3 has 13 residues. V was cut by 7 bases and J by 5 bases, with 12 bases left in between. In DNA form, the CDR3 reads TGTGCCAGTACACGGGGGGCGAACAATGAGCAGTTCTTC. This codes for CASTRGANNEQFF.

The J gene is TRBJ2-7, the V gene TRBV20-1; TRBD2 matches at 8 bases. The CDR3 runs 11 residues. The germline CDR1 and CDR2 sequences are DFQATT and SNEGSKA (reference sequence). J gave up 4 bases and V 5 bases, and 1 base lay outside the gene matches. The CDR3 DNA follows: TGCAGTGCTGCGGGGGGTTACGAGCAGTACTTC. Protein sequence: CSAAGGYEQYF.

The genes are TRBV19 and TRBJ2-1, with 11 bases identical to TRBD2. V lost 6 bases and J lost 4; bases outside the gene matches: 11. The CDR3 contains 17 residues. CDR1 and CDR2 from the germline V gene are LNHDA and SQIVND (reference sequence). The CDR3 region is CASRPIAGGPSYNEQFF. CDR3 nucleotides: TGTGCCAGTAGACCTATAGCGGGAGGGCCCTCGTACAATGAGCAGTTCTTC.

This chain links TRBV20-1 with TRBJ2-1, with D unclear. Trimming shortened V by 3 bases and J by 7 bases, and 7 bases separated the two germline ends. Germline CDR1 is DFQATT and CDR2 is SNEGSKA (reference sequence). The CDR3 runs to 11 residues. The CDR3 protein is CSARFRNEQFF. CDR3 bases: TGCAGTGCTAGGTTCCGGAATGAGCAGTTCTTC.

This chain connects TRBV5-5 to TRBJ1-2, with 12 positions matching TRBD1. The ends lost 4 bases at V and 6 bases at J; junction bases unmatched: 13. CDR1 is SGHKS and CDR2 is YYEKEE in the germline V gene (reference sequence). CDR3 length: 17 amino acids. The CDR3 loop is CASSRGTGGWGFNGYTF. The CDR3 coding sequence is TGTGCCAGCAGCAGAGGGACAGGGGGCTGGGGCTTCAATGGCTACACCTTC.

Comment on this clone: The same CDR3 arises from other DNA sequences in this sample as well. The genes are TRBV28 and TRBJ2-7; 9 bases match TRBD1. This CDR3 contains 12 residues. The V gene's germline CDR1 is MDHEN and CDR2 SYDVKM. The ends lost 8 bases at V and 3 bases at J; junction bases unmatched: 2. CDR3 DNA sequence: TGTGCCAGCCGACAGGGGGACTACGAGCAGTACTTC. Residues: CASRQGDYEQYF.

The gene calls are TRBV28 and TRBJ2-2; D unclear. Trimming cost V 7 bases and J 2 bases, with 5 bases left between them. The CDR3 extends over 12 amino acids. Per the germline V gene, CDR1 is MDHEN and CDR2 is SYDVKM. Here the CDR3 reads CASNLNTGELFF. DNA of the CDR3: TGTGCCAGCAACCTAAACACCGGGGAGCTGTTTTTT.

This chain's CDR3 is CASRKGQLWSNEQFF. CDR3 sequence (DNA): TGTGCCAGTAGGAAAGGACAGCTATGGTCCAATGAGCAGTTCTTC. The rearrangement links TRBV19 to TRBJ2-1, with D possibly matching TRBD1 (6 bases). The germline V gene encodes CDR1 LNHDA and CDR2 SQIVND (reference sequence). The V gene lost 6 bases and the J gene lost 6 bases, with 18 bases spanning the gap. CDR3 length: 15 residues. Based on the CDR3 plus reference TRBV19 and TRBJ2-1, the full variable domain is DGGITQSPKYLFRKEGQNVTLSCEQNLNHDAMYWYRQDPGQGLRLIYYSQIVNDFQKGDIAEGYSVSREKKESFPLTVTSAQKNPTAFYLCASRKGQLWSNEQFFGPGTRLTVL.

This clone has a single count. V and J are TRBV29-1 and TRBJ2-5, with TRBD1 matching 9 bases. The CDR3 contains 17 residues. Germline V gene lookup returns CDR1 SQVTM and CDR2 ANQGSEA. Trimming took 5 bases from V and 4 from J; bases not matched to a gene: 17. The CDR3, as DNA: TGCAGCGTTCGAAACCCTTGGGACAGGGAGGGGGCAGAGACCCAGTACTTC. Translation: CSVRNPWDREGAETQYF.

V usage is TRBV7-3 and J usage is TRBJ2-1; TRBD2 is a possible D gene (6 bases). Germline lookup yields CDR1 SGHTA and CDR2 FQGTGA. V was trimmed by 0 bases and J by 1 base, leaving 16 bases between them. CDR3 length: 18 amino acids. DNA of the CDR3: TGTGCCAGCAGCTTAACGCGGGCTAGCGTGAATTCCTACAATGAGCAGTTCTTC. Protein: CASSLTRASVNSYNEQFF. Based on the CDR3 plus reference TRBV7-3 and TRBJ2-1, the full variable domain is GAGVSQTPSNKVTEKGKYVELRCDPISGHTALYWYRQSLGQGPEFLIYFQGTGAADDSGLPNDRFFAVRPEGSVSTLKIQRTERGDSAVYLCASSLTRASVNSYNEQFFGPGTRLTVL.

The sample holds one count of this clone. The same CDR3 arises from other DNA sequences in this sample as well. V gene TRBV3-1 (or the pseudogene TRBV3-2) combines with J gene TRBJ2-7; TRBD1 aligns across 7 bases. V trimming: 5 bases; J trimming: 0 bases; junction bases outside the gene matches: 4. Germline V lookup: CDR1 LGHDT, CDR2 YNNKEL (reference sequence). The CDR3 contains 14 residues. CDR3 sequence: CASSLGQNSYEQYF. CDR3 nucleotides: TGTGCCAGCAGCTTGGGACAGAACTCCTACGAGCAGTACTTC.

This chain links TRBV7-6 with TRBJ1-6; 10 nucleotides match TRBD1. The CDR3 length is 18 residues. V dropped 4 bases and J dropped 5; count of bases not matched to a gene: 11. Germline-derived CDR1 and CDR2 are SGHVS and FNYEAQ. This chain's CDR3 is CASSSLPGQGTHNSPLHF. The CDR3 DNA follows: TGTGCCAGCAGCTCATTACCGGGACAGGGGACCCATAATTCACCCCTCCACTTT.

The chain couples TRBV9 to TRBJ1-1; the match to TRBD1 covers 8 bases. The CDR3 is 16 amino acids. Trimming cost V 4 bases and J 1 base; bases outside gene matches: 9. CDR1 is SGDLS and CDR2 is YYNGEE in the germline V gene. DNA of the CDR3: TGTGCCAGCAGCCCAAGACAGGGGTCGGGGAACACTGAAGCTTTCTTT. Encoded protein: CASSPRQGSGNTEAFF.

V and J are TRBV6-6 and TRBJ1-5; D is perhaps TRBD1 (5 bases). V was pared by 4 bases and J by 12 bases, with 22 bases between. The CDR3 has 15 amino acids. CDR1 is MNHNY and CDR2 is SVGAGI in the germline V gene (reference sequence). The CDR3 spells CASSSGGGIISLQHF. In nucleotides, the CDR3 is TGTGCCAGCAGTTCCGGGGGGGGGATCATAAGTCTCCAGCATTTT.

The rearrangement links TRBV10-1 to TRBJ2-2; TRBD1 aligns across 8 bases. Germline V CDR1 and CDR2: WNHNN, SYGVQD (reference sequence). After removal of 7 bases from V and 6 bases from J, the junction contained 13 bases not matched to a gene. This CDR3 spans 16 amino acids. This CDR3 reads CASTVGQGEYSGELFF. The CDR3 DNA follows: TGCGCCAGCACTGTAGGACAGGGTGAGTATTCCGGGGAGCTGTTTTTT.

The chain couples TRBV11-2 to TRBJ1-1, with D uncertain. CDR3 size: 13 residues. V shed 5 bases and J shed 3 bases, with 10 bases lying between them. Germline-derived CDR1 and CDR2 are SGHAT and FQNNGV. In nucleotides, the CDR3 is TGTGCCAGCAGCCACGCGATATACACTGAAGCTTTCTTT. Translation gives CASSHAIYTEAFF.

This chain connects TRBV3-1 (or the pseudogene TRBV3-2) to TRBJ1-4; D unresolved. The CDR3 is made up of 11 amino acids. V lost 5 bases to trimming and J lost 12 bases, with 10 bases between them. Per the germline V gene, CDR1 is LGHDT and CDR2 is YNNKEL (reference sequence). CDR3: CASSGALELFF. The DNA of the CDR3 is TGTGCCAGCAGCGGAGCTTTGGAACTGTTTTTT.

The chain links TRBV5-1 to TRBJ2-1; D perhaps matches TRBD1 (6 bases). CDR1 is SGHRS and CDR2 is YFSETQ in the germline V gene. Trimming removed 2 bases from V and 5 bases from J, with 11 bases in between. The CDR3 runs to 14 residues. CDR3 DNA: TGCGCCAGCAGCTTAGGACAGAGAGACAATGAGCAGTTCTTC. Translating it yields CASSLGQRDNEQFF.